This TCR beta chain was documented in a study of blood T cell repertoires in COVID-19. Study at large: Whether acute or convalescent, the COVID-19 samples came from the United States, Italy and Spain. The cDNA or gDNA used as material had been derived from T cells, B-cell-depleted T cells, or PBMCs.

Per the authors' pipeline: Quantification of nucleated cells was approximated via reference gene primer amplification. Produced via immunoSEQ multiplex PCR; TCRdb's table is partial and in-frame only. V, J and clone size are those of that table, while D and trimming were read from the DNA. Of roughly 230,000 clones in the sample, around 90% were seen once. Germline assignment: CDR1 KGHDR and CDR2 SFDVKD. Deletions cut 7 bases from V and 1 base from J, with 6 bases between. This CDR3 comprises 12 residues. The sequencing input was peripheral blood. V gene TRBV24-1 combines with J gene TRBJ1-1, with D maybe TRBD1 (5 bases). The sequence was collected from a man between 65 and 79 years old with acute or convalescent COVID-19. The CDR3 region has the DNA TGTGCCACCAGGGGGCAGAACACTGAAGCTTTCTTT. Its translation is CATRGQNTEAFF.